The rows below give T cell receptor beta chains drawn from one sample of a study of blood T cell repertoires in COVID-19. Repertoires were generated with immunoSEQ multiplex PCR, while TCRdb's copy carries only in-frame clones and drops some. The profile shows fewer than 300,000 clones, around 87% of them singletons. Sequenced: peripheral blood. These receptor sequences come from a woman between 35 and 50 years old who had recovered from COVID-19. Both conserved end residues are part of each CDR3. D genes are given only for firm matches. Clone size is given for some rows only: seen once, a few or many times, or a class if the clone is expanded.

J: TRBJ2-1; D: NA; V: TRBV10-1; size: NA; DNA: TGCGCCAGCAGTGAGTCGCGCCCTGGACAGTACAATGAGCAGTTCTTC; CDR3: CASSESRPGQYNEQFF
J: TRBJ2-3; D: NA; V: TRBV4-1; size: few; DNA: TGCGCCAGCAGCCAGCCAGCCGGGGATACGCAGTATTTT; CDR3: CASSQPAGDTQYF
J: TRBJ2-4; D: TRBD1; V: TRBV19; size: NA; DNA: TGTGCCAGTAGTGCCAGGACAGGGTTCGGGACCAAAAACATTCAGTACTTC; CDR3: CASSARTGFGTKNIQYF
J: TRBJ2-3; D: NA; V: TRBV5-1; size: NA; DNA: TGCGCCAGCAGCTTTCGGGGGGCGGGCGATACGCAGTATTTT; CDR3: CASSFRGAGDTQYF
J: TRBJ2-7; D: NA; V: TRBV9; size: NA; DNA: TGTGCCAGCAGCGGACAGCTCCCAGGGGCCTACGAGCAGTACTTC; CDR3: CASSGQLPGAYEQYF
J: TRBJ1-6; D: NA; V: TRBV6-5; size: NA; DNA: TGTGCCAGCCTGGGCTCCTCGGGGGGTCCCCTCCACTTT; CDR3: CASLGSSGGPLHF
J: TRBJ1-2; D: NA; V: TRBV9; size: NA; DNA: TGTGCCAGCAGCGCCCAGGGGAGCTATGGCTACACCTTC; CDR3: CASSAQGSYGYTF
J: TRBJ2-3; D: NA; V: TRBV7-2; size: NA; DNA: TGTGCCAGCAGCTTCAGAGGGGGGGCCCTAGGCACAGATACGCAGTATTTT; CDR3: CASSFRGGALGTDTQYF
J: TRBJ1-4; D: NA; V: TRBV2; size: NA; DNA: TGTGCCACCGCAGGTCTTGATAATGAAAAACTGTTTTTT; CDR3: CATAGLDNEKLFF
J: TRBJ1-3; D: NA; V: TRBV9; size: NA; DNA: TGTGCCAGCAACCTGGGCAGCACTGGAAACACCATATATTTT; CDR3: CASNLGSTGNTIYF
J: TRBJ1-1; D: NA; V: TRBV7-3; size: NA; DNA: TGTGCCAGCAGCTTGAGGGGAGGCACTGAAGCTTTCTTT; CDR3: CASSLRGGTEAFF
J: TRBJ2-1; D: NA; V: TRBV15; size: NA; DNA: TGTGCCACCAGCAGACCATGGACAGGAGGGTTGATTGGGAATGAGCAGTTCTTC; CDR3: CATSRPWTGGLIGNEQFF
J: TRBJ2-2; D: NA; V: TRBV2; size: NA; DNA: TGTGCCAGCAGCGGACAGTCGAACACCGGGGAGCTGTTTTTT; CDR3: CASSGQSNTGELFF
J: TRBJ1-1; D: NA; V: TRBV9; size: NA; DNA: TGTGCCAGCAGCGTAGGTGGGAGCGACACTGAAGCTTTCTTT; CDR3: CASSVGGSDTEAFF